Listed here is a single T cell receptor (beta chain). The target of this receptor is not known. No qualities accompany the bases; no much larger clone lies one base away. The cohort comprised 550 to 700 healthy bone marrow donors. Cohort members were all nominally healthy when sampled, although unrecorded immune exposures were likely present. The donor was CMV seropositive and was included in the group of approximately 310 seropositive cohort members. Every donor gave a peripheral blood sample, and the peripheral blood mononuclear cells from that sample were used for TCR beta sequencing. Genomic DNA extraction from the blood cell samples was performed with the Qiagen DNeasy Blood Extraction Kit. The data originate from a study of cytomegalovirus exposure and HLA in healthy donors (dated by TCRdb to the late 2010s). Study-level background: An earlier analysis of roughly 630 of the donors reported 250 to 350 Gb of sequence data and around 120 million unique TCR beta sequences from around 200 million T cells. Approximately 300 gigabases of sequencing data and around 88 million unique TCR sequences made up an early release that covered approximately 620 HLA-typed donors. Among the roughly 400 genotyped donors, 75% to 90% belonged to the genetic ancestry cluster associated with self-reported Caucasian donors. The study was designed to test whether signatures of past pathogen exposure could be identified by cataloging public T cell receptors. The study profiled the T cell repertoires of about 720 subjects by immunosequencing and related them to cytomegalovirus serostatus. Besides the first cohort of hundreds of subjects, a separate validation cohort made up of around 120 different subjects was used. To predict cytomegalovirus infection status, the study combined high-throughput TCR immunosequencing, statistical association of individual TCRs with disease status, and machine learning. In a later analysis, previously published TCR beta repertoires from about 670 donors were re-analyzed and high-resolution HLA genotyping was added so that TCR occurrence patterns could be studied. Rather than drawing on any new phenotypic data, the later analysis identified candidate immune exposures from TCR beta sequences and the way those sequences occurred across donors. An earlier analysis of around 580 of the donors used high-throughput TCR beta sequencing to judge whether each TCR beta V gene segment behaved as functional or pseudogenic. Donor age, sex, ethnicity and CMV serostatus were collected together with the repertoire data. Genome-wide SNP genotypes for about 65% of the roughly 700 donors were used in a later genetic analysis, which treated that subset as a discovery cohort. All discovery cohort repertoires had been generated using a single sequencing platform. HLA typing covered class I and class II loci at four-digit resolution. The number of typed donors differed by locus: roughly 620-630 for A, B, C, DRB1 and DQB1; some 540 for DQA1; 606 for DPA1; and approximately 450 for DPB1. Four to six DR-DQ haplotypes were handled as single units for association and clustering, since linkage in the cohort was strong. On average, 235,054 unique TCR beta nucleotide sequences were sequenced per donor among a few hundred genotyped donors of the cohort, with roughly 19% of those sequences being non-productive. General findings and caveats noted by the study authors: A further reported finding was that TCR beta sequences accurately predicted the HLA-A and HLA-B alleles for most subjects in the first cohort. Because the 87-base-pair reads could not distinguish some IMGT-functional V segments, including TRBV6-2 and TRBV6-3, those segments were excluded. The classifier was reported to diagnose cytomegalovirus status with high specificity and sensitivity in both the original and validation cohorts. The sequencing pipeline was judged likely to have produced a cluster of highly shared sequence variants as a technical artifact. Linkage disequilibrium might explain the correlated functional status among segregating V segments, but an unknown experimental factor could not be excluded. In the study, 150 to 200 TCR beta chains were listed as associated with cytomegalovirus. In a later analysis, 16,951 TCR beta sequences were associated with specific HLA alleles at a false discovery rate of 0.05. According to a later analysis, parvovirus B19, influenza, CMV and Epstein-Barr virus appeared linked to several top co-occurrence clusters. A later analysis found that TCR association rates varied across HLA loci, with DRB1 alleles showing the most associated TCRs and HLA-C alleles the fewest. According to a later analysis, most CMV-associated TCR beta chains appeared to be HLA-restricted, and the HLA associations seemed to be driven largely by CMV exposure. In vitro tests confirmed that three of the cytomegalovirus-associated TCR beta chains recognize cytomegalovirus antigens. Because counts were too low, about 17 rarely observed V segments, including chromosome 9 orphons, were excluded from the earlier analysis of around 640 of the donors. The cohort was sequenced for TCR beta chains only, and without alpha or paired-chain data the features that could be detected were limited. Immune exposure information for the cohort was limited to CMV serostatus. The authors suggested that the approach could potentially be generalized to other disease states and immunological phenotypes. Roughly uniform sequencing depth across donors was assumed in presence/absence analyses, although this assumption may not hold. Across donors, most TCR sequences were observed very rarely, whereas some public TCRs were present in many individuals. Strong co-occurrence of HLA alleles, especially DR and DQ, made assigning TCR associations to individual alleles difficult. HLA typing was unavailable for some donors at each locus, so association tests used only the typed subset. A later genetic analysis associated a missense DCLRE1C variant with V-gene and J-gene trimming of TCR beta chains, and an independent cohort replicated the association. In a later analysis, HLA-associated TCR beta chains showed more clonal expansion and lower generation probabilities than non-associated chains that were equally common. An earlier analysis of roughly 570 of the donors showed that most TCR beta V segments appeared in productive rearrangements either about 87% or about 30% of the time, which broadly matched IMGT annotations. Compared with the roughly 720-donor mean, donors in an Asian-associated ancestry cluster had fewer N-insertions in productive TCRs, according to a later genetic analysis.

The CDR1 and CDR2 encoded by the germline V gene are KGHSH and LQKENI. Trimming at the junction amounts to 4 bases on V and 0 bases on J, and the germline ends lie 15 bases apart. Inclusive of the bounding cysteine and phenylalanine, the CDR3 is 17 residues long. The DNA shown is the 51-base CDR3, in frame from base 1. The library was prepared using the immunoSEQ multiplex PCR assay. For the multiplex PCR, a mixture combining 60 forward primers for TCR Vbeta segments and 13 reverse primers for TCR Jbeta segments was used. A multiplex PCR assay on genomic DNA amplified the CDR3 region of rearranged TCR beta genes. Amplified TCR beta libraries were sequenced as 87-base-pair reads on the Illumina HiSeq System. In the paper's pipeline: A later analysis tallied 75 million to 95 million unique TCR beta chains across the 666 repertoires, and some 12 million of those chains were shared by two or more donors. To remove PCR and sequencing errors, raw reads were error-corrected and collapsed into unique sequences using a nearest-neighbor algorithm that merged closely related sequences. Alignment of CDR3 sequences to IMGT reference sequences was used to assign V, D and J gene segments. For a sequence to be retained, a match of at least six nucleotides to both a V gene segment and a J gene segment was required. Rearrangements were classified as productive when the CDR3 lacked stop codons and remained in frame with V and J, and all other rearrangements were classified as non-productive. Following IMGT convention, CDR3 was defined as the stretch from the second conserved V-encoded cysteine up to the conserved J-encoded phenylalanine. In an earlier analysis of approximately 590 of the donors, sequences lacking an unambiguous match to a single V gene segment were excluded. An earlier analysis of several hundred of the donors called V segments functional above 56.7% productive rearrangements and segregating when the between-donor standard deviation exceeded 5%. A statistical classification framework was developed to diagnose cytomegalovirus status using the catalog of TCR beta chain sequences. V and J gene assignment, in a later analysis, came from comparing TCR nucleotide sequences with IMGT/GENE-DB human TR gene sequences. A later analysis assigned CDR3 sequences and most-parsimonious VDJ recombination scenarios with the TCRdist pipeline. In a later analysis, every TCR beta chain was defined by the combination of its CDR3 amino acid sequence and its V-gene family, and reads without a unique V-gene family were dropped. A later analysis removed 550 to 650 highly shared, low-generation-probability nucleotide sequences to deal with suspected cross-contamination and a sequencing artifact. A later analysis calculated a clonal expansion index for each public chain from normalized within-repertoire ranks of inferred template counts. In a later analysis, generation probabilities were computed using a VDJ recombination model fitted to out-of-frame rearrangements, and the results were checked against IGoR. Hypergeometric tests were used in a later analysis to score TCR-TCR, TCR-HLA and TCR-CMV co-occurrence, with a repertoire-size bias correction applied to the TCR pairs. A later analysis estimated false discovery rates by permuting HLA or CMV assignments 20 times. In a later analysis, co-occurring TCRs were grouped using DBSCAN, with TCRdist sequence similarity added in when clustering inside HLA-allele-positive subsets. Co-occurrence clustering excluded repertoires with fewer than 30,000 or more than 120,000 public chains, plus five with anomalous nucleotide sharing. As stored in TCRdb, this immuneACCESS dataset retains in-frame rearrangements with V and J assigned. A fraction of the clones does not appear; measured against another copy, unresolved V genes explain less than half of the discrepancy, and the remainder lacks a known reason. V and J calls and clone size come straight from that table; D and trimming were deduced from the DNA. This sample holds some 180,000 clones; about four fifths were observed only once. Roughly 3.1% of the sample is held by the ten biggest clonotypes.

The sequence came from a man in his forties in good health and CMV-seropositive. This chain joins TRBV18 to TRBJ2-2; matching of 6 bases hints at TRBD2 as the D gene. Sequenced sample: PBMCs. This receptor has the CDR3 CASSRVVSGPNTGELFF. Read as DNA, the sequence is TGTGCCAGCTCACGGGTAGTAAGCGGGCCGAACACCGGGGAGCTGTTTTTT. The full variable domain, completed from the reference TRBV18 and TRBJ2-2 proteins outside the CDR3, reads NAGVMQNPRHLVRRRGQEARLRCSPMKGHSHVYWYRQLPEEGLKFMVYLQKENIIDESGMPKERFSAEFPKEGPSILRIQQVVRGDSAAYFCASSRVVSGPNTGELFFGEGSRLTVL.